These T cell receptor beta chains were read from a single sample in a study of PD-L1 blockade in urothelial cancer. Produced via immunoSEQ multiplex PCR; TCRdb's table is partial and in-frame only. The sample consists of about 80,000 clones, roughly 87% of them appearing once. Specimen: PBMCs, collected around atezolizumab (anti-PD-L1) treatment. The receptors were sampled from a woman between 65 and 79 years old with urothelial cancer. Each CDR3 is given with its conserved first and last residue. Fields, in order: D gene, clone size, J gene, V gene, CDR3 protein, CDR3 DNA. A D gene is named only where the DNA matches it firmly. Clone size appears in some rows only: once, few, many, or a class for an expanded clone.

D: TRBD2; size: NA; J: TRBJ2-3; V: TRBV9; CDR3: CASSVVGLAGKDTQYF; DNA: TGTGCCAGCAGCGTAGTGGGACTAGCGGGGAAAGATACGCAGTATTTT
D: NA; size: NA; J: TRBJ2-2; V: TRBV25-1; CDR3: CARGGTGLTGELFF; DNA: TGTGCCAGGGGGGGGACAGGTCTGACCGGGGAGCTGTTTTTT
D: NA; size: NA; J: TRBJ2-1; V: TRBV4-3; CDR3: CASSQETSSYNEQFF; DNA: TGCGCCAGCAGCCAAGAAACCAGCTCCTACAATGAGCAGTTCTTC
D: NA; size: NA; J: TRBJ2-1; V: TRBV7-3; CDR3: CASSRALHNEQFF; DNA: TGTGCCAGCAGCCGCGCCCTTCACAATGAGCAGTTCTTC
D: NA; size: NA; J: TRBJ2-3; V: TRBV4-2; CDR3: CASSQPLMDSSDTQYF; DNA: TGTGCCAGCAGCCAACCCCTTATGGACAGTTCAGATACGCAGTATTTT
D: TRBD2; size: NA; J: TRBJ2-7; V: TRBV15; CDR3: CATRKRTSAGEQYF; DNA: TGTGCCACCAGAAAAAGAACTAGCGCTGGCGAGCAGTACTTC
D: NA; size: NA; J: TRBJ1-5; V: TRBV19; CDR3: CASSWSISSNQPQHF; DNA: TGTGCCAGCAGTTGGTCAATTAGTAGCAATCAGCCCCAGCATTTT
D: TRBD1; size: NA; J: TRBJ1-4; V: TRBV19; CDR3: CASSPRTGGGSNEKLFF; DNA: TGTGCCAGTAGCCCTCGGACAGGGGGCGGATCTAATGAAAAACTGTTTTTT
D: NA; size: NA; J: TRBJ2-7; V: TRBV28; CDR3: CASSSTIGVAYEQYF; DNA: TGTGCCAGCAGTTCGACTATCGGGGTAGCCTACGAGCAGTACTTC
D: NA; size: NA; J: TRBJ1-3; V: TRBV5-1; CDR3: CASSLAGAGNTIYF; DNA: TGCGCCAGCAGCTTGGCAGGGGCTGGAAACACCATATATTTT
D: TRBD2; size: NA; J: TRBJ2-7; V: TRBV7-9; CDR3: CASSPSGGSYEQYF; DNA: TGTGCCAGCAGCCCTAGCGGGGGATCCTACGAGCAGTACTTC
D: TRBD2; size: NA; J: TRBJ2-1; V: TRBV4-3; CDR3: CASSPRSGDNEQFF; DNA: TGCGCCAGCAGCCCACGAAGCGGGGACAATGAGCAGTTCTTC
D: NA; size: NA; J: TRBJ1-5; V: TRBV6-1; CDR3: CASVPRQSNQPQHF; DNA: TGTGCCAGCGTACCTAGACAGAGCAATCAGCCCCAGCATTTT
D: TRBD1; size: NA; J: TRBJ1-2; V: TRBV7-7; CDR3: CASSLGIVGTGGAPNYGYTF; DNA: TGTGCCAGCAGCTTAGGTATCGTTGGGACAGGGGGCGCCCCTAACTATGGCTACACCTTC
D: TRBD1; size: NA; J: TRBJ1-2; V: TRBV7-2; CDR3: CASSFSTGNYGYTF; DNA: TGTGCCAGCAGCTTCTCGACAGGGAACTATGGCTACACCTTC
D: TRBD1; size: NA; J: TRBJ2-3; V: TRBV19; CDR3: CASSILTGGFEGDTQYF; DNA: TGTGCCAGTAGTATTCTGACAGGGGGATTCGAAGGGGATACGCAGTATTTT
D: NA; size: NA; J: TRBJ1-1; V: TRBV6-6; CDR3: CASSYTRQVLNTEAFF; DNA: TGTGCCAGCAGTTACACCAGACAGGTCTTGAACACTGAAGCTTTCTTT
D: NA; size: NA; J: TRBJ2-1; V: TRBV15; CDR3: CATSRDWGASGYNEQFF; DNA: TGTGCCACCAGCAGAGATTGGGGGGCTAGCGGATACAATGAGCAGTTCTTC
D: TRBD1; size: NA; J: TRBJ1-1; V: TRBV19; CDR3: CASSGAGGWNTEAFF; DNA: TGTGCCAGTAGTGGGGCAGGGGGCTGGAACACTGAAGCTTTCTTT
D: NA; size: NA; J: TRBJ1-2; V: TRBV2; CDR3: CASSDLGALDYGYTF; DNA: TGTGCCAGCAGTGATTTAGGGGCGCTGGACTATGGCTACACCTTC
D: NA; size: NA; J: TRBJ1-5; V: TRBV6-6; CDR3: CASSYTGDSNQPQHF; DNA: TGTGCCAGCAGTTATACAGGAGATAGCAATCAGCCCCAGCATTTT
D: TRBD2; size: NA; J: TRBJ2-7; V: TRBV7-2; CDR3: CASSLWGSGSSYEQYF; DNA: TGTGCCAGCAGCTTATGGGGTAGCGGGTCCTCCTACGAGCAGTACTTC
D: TRBD2; size: NA; J: TRBJ2-5; V: TRBV19; CDR3: CASSRGTSDETQYF; DNA: TGTGCCAGTAGTAGGGGGACTAGCGATGAGACCCAGTACTTC
D: NA; size: NA; J: TRBJ1-2; V: TRBV13; CDR3: CASSGTEGPYSNYGYTF; DNA: TGTGCCAGCAGCGGTACAGAGGGCCCTTATTCTAACTATGGCTACACCTTC
D: TRBD2; size: NA; J: TRBJ2-1; V: TRBV30; CDR3: CAWTTSGGWNEQFF; DNA: TGTGCCTGGACTACCAGCGGGGGGTGGAATGAGCAGTTCTTC
D: NA; size: NA; J: TRBJ1-3; V: TRBV7-2; CDR3: CASSPQGSGNTIYF; DNA: TGTGCCAGCAGCCCCCAGGGGTCTGGAAACACCATATATTTT
D: NA; size: NA; J: TRBJ1-1; V: TRBV27; CDR3: CASSTRRGTEAFF; DNA: TGTGCCAGCAGTACACGAAGGGGGACTGAAGCTTTCTTT
D: TRBD2; size: NA; J: TRBJ2-3; V: TRBV10-3; CDR3: CAISALASGDTDTQYF; DNA: TGTGCCATCAGTGCCCTGGCTAGCGGAGACACAGATACGCAGTATTTT
D: TRBD1; size: NA; J: TRBJ1-1; V: TRBV7-2; CDR3: CASSLPRQGPTEAFF; DNA: TGTGCCAGCAGCCTACCGAGACAGGGCCCCACTGAAGCTTTCTTT
D: TRBD1; size: NA; J: TRBJ2-3; V: TRBV25-1; CDR3: CASSSLTGAPTDTQYF; DNA: TGTGCCAGCAGTTCATTGACAGGGGCGCCCACAGATACGCAGTATTTT
D: NA; size: NA; J: TRBJ2-2; V: TRBV6-1; CDR3: CASSEVPGGGTGELFF; DNA: TGTGCCAGCAGTGAAGTGCCAGGGGGAGGAACCGGGGAGCTGTTTTTT
D: NA; size: NA; J: TRBJ1-2; V: TRBV2; CDR3: CASQRDRDNLGYTF; DNA: TGTGCCAGCCAACGGGACCGGGACAACCTCGGCTACACCTTC
D: TRBD2; size: NA; J: TRBJ2-7; V: TRBV7-9; CDR3: CASSRYGTNYEQYF; DNA: TGTGCCAGCAGCCGGTACGGGACTAACTACGAGCAGTACTTC
D: TRBD1; size: NA; J: TRBJ2-3; V: TRBV5-1; CDR3: CASSAWDRSTDTQYF; DNA: TGCGCCAGCAGCGCATGGGACAGGAGCACAGATACGCAGTATTTT
D: NA; size: NA; J: TRBJ2-3; V: TRBV5-5; CDR3: CASSLGAGLYTQYF; DNA: TGTGCCAGCAGCTTGGGCGCGGGCTTGTATACGCAGTATTTT
D: NA; size: NA; J: TRBJ1-6; V: TRBV7-2; CDR3: CASSLGASRVLDSPLHF; DNA: TGTGCCAGCAGCTTAGGGGCCTCCAGAGTGTTGGATTCACCCCTCCACTTT
D: TRBD2; size: few; J: TRBJ2-2; V: TRBV18; CDR3: CASSPLPGTRAGELFF; DNA: TGTGCCAGCTCACCACTCCCAGGGACTAGGGCCGGGGAGCTGTTTTTT